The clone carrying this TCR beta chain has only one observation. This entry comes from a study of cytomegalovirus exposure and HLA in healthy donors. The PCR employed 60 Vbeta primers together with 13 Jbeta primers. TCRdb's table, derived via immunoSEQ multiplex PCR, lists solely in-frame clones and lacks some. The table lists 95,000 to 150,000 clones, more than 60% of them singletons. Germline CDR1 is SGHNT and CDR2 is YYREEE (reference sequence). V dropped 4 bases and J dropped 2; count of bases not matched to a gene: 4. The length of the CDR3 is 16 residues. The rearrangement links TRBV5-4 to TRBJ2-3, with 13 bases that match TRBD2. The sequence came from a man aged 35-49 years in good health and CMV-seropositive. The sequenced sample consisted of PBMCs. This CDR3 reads CASSLTSGRPTDTQYF. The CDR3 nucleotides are TGTGCCAGCAGCCTGACTAGCGGGAGGCCCACAGATACGCAGTATTTT.